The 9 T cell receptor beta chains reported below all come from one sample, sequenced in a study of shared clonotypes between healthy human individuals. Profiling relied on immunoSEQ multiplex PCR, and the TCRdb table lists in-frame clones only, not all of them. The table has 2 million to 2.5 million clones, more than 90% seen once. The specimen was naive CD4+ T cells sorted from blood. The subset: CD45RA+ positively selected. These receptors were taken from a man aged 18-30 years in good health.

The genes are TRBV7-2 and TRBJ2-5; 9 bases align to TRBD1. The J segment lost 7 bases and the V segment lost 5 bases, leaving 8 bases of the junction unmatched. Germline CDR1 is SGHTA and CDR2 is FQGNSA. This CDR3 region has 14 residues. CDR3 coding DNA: TGTGCCAGCAGCCGAACAGGGGGCTTGGGGACCCAGTACTTC. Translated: CASSRTGGLGTQYF.

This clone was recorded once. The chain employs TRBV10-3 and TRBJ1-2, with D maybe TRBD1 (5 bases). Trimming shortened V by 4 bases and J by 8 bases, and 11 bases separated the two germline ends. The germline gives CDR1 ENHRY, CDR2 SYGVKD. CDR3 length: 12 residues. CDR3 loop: CAISVGREGYTF. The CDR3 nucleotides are TGTGCCATCAGTGTGGGGCGGGAAGGCTACACCTTC.

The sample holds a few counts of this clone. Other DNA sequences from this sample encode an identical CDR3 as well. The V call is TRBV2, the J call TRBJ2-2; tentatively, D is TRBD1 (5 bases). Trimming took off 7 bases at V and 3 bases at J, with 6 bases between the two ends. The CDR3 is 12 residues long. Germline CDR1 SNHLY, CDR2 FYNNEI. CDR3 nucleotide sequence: TGTGCCAGCACCAGGGACACCGGGGAGCTGTTTTTT. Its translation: CASTRDTGELFF.

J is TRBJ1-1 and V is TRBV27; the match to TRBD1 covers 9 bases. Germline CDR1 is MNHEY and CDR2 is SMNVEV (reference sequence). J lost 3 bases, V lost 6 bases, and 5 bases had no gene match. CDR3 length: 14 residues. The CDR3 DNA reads TGTGCCAGCAGCCCACAGGGGGCGGACACTGAAGCTTTCTTT. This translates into CASSPQGADTEAFF.

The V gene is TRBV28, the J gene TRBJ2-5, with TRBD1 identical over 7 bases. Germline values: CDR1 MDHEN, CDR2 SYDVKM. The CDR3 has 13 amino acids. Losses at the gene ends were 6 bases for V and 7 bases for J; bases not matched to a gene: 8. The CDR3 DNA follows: TGTGCCAGCAGAGCCACAGGGGTGGGGACCCAGTACTTC. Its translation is CASRATGVGTQYF.

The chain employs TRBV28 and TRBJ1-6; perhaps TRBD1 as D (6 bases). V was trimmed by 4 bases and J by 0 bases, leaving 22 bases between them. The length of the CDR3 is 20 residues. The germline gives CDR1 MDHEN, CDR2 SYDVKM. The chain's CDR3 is CASSSAGAGARGSYNSPLHF. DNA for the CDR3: TGTGCCAGCAGTTCCGCAGGGGCAGGGGCTCGAGGCTCCTATAATTCACCCCTCCACTTT.

Written as DNA, the CDR3 is TGTGCCAGCAGTTTAGCCACCACAGATACGCAGTATTTT. Amino acids: CASSLATTDTQYF. The chain employs TRBV28 and TRBJ2-3; D gene unclear. CDR3 size: 13 residues. CDR1 and CDR2 (germline): MDHEN, SYDVKM. V was pared by 2 bases and J by 2 bases, with 5 bases between.

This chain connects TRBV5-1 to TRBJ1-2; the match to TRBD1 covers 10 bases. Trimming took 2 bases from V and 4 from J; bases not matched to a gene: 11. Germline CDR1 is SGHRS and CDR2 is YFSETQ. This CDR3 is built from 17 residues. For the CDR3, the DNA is TGCGCCAGCAGCTTAAAGACCGGGACAGGGGATCTCTATGGCTACACCTTC. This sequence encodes CASSLKTGTGDLYGYTF.

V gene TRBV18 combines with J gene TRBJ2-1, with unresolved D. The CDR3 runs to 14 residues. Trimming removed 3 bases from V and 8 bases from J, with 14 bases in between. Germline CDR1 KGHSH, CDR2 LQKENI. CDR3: CASSPPASTHEQFF. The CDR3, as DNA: TGTGCCAGCTCACCCCCCGCCTCAACACATGAGCAGTTCTTC.